Listed below are T cell receptor beta chains from one sample, sequenced in a study of blood T cell repertoires in COVID-19. The assay was immunoSEQ multiplex PCR, and TCRdb's table has in-frame clones only and misses some. The sample yields approximately 360,000 clones, 85% to 90% seen once. Sequencing was done on a sample of PBMCs or T cells enriched from blood (not recorded which). The receptor set was obtained from a woman aged 25 to 39 with acute COVID-19. The CDR3 runs from the conserved cysteine through the conserved F or W. A D gene is named only where the DNA matches it firmly. Some rows have no size entry. The others give once, few or many, or a class for an expanded clone.

V: TRBV12-5
J: TRBJ1-1
D: NA
size: NA
DNA: TGTGCTAGTGGTTTGGTTCTCCCTCCGGGGGTGTCTGAAGCTTTCTTT
CDR3: CASGLVLPPGVSEAFF

V: TRBV7-9
J: TRBJ1-1
D: NA
size: NA
DNA: TGTGCCAGCAGCTTAAGGTCGTTTGCGGGGGCGGTATGGACTGAAGCTTTCTTT
CDR3: CASSLRSFAGAVWTEAFF

V: TRBV27
J: TRBJ2-7
D: TRBD1
size: NA
DNA: TGTGCCAGCAGTAATCCGGGACAGCCCTACGAGCAGTACTTC
CDR3: CASSNPGQPYEQYF

V: TRBV5-8
J: TRBJ2-3
D: NA
size: NA
DNA: TGTGCCAGCAGCTTAAGGAGGGGACAGACCACAGATACGCAGTATTTT
CDR3: CASSLRRGQTTDTQYF

V: TRBV15
J: TRBJ1-3
D: NA
size: NA
DNA: TGTGCCACCAGCGCCTACAGGGATCGGGGAGGAAACACCATATATTTT
CDR3: CATSAYRDRGGNTIYF

V: TRBV6-5
J: TRBJ2-3
D: NA
size: NA
DNA: TGTGCCAGCAGGTTGAGAAGTATCACAGATACGCAGTATTTT
CDR3: CASRLRSITDTQYF

V: TRBV15
J: TRBJ2-3
D: NA
size: NA
DNA: TGTGCCACCAGCATTAAAGATACGCAGTATTTT
CDR3: CATSIKDTQYF

V: TRBV2
J: TRBJ1-5
D: NA
size: many
DNA: TGTGCCAGCAGGGAAGGGACACTTAGCAATCAGCCCCAGCATTTT
CDR3: CASREGTLSNQPQHF

V: TRBV3-1/TRBV3-2
J: TRBJ1-1
D: TRBD1
size: NA
DNA: TGTGCCAGCAGCCAGATACAGGGGTACGTGGAAGCTTTCTTT
CDR3: CASSQIQGYVEAFF

V: TRBV27
J: TRBJ2-7
D: NA
size: few
DNA: TGTGCCAGCAGTTTATCGCAGGGCCCCTACGAGCAGTACTTC
CDR3: CASSLSQGPYEQYF

V: TRBV7-3
J: TRBJ2-7
D: TRBD1
size: NA
DNA: TGTGCCAGCAGCTTAGCAGGGGGCTCCGAGCAGTACTTC
CDR3: CASSLAGGSEQYF

V: TRBV11-2
J: TRBJ2-3
D: TRBD2
size: NA
DNA: TGTGCCAGCAGCTTAGGAGGTAGCGGGGGGGCTTATACGCAGTATTTT
CDR3: CASSLGGSGGAYTQYF

V: TRBV29-1
J: TRBJ2-7
D: NA
size: NA
DNA: TGCAGCTGTGGGGACATACTCTACGAGCAGTACTTC
CDR3: CSCGDILYEQYF

V: TRBV27
J: TRBJ1-5
D: NA
size: NA
DNA: TGTGCCAGCAGTTTAGCAGTGAATAGCAATCAGCCCCAGCATTTT
CDR3: CASSLAVNSNQPQHF

V: TRBV5-8
J: TRBJ1-2
D: NA
size: NA
DNA: TGTGCCAGCAGCCCCGAGGGAACGAGACTTAACTATGGCTACACCTTC
CDR3: CASSPEGTRLNYGYTF

V: TRBV5-5
J: TRBJ2-7
D: TRBD2
size: NA
DNA: TGTGCCAGCAGCCAGACTAGCGGGGGGGCCTACGAGCAGTACTTC
CDR3: CASSQTSGGAYEQYF

V: TRBV3-1/TRBV3-2
J: TRBJ1-1
D: NA
size: NA
DNA: TGTGCCAGCAGCCAAGCAACTGAAGCTTTCTTT
CDR3: CASSQATEAFF